These T cell receptor beta chains were read from a single sample in a study of CD8 T cells in ankylosing spondylitis. TCRdb reprocessed the 5' RACE reads with MiXCR, giving one entry per CDR3 protein. The sample holds more than 150,000 distinct CDR3 sequences, about 20% seen once. Sequencing was done on a sample of blood, either unsorted or a sorted T cell fraction (not recorded which). The receptors here all came from a male donor between 5 and 29 years old with ankylosing spondylitis or in good health (not recorded which). Each CDR3 is given with its conserved first and last residue. A D gene is named only where the DNA matches it firmly. Size is stated for part of the rows, as once, few or many counts, or as a class when the clone is expanded.

j_gene	abundance	d_gene	v_gene	CDR3nt	CDR3aa
TRBJ2-2	many	TRBD2	TRBV7-8	TGTGCCAGCAGCACCCGAGCGGGGACCACCGGGGAGCTGTTTTTT	CASSTRAGTTGELFF
TRBJ1-1	-	TRBD1	TRBV5-1	TGCGCCAGCAGCTTGGCTGGGACAGACATGAACACTGAAGCTTTCTTT	CASSLAGTDMNTEAFF
TRBJ2-7	-	-	TRBV6-5	TGTGCCAGCAGTTACTCGAAGTTCAACAGGGACTACGAGCAGTACTTC	CASSYSKFNRDYEQYF
TRBJ2-4	many	TRBD1	TRBV7-9	TGTGCCAGCAGCTTGGGGTTTTCGGGACAGAAAAACATTCAGTACTTC	CASSLGFSGQKNIQYF
TRBJ1-1	few	-	TRBV29-1	TGCAGCGTCCGAGGGCAGTACATGAACACTGAAGCTTTCTTT	CSVRGQYMNTEAFF
TRBJ2-7	-	-	TRBV29-1	TGCAGCGTCGAGCACGGGACGGGCTACGAGCAGTACTTC	CSVEHGTGYEQYF
TRBJ2-3	many	-	TRBV12-3/TRBV12-4	TGTGCCAGCAGTGAAACCGCGTGGGGGGGCACAGATACGCAGTATTTT	CASSETAWGGTDTQYF
TRBJ2-7	many	TRBD2	TRBV6-5	TGTGCCAGCAGTACCGGGGGGGTCTCCTACGAGCAGTACTTC	CASSTGGVSYEQYF
TRBJ2-1	-	TRBD2	TRBV5-1	TGCGCCAGCAGCTTGGGACTAGCGGGAGGAGAGCAGTTCTTC	CASSLGLAGGEQFF
TRBJ2-2	-	TRBD1	TRBV4-2	TGTGCCAGCAGCCGCCGAGGACAGGGTGCCACCGGGGAGCTGTTTTTT	CASSRRGQGATGELFF
TRBJ1-1	many	-	TRBV2	TGTGCCAGCGAGGGTCCCGTGAACACTGAAGCTTTCTTT	CASEGPVNTEAFF
TRBJ2-2	few	-	TRBV29-1	TGCAGCGTTGACGACAGAAACACCGGGGAGCTGTTTTTT	CSVDDRNTGELFF
TRBJ2-3	many	-	TRBV11-2	TGTGCCAGCAGCTCCCGGGTCCACATAGATACGCAGTATTTT	CASSSRVHIDTQYF
TRBJ1-1	many	-	TRBV5-1	TGCGCCAGCAGCTTGGCAGGCGGGGTCCTGAACACTGAAGCTTTCTTT	CASSLAGGVLNTEAFF
TRBJ2-7	many	TRBD2	TRBV6-2/TRBV6-3	TGTGCCAGCGTTGGGGGGGGGAGCCCCTACGAGCAGTACTTC	CASVGGGSPYEQYF
TRBJ2-2	many	-	TRBV12-3/TRBV12-4	TGCGCCAGCAGCTTGGGCAACACCGGGGAGCTGTTTTTT	CASSLGNTGELFF
TRBJ2-7	many	-	TRBV10-3	TGTGCCACCCGCTCCTACGAGCAGTACTTC	CATRSYEQYF
TRBJ2-7	few	-	TRBV6-2/TRBV6-3	TGTGCCAGCAGTTACCCGGACAGCCGCGACGAGCAGTACTTC	CASSYPDSRDEQYF
TRBJ2-7	many	-	TRBV28	TGTGCCAGCATCCGTCCAGGCACCTACGAGCAGTACTTC	CASIRPGTYEQYF
TRBJ2-5	many	-	TRBV20-1	TGCAGTGCTAGTTTGGGACTGGGCCAAGAGACCCAGTACTTC	CSASLGLGQETQYF
TRBJ2-7	many	-	TRBV20-1	TGCAGTGCTCCAGGGGTTGGGGGTAACGAGCAGTACTTC	CSAPGVGGNEQYF
TRBJ1-3	many	TRBD1	TRBV15	TGTGCCACCAGCAGGGAAAAGACAGGGGTCGGAAACACCATATATTTT	CATSREKTGVGNTIYF
TRBJ2-1	many	-	TRBV6-5	TGTGCCAGCAGTTACCCCACCAACAATGAGCAGTTCTTC	CASSYPTNNEQFF
TRBJ2-2	many	TRBD2	TRBV4-1	TGCGCCAGCAGCCAAACACTAGCGGGAGGGAGTCACGGGGAGCTGTTTTTT	CASSQTLAGGSHGELFF
TRBJ1-2	many	-	TRBV6-1	TGTGCCAGCAGTGAGGCTGCAGCCAGGGACGGCTACACCTTC	CASSEAAARDGYTF
TRBJ2-3	many	-	TRBV20-1	TGCAGTGCTAGAGTGGGGAACACAGATACGCAGTATTTT	CSARVGNTDTQYF
TRBJ2-3	many	-	TRBV9	TGTGCCAGCAGCGTACATCGGACAGATACGCAGTATTTT	CASSVHRTDTQYF
TRBJ2-3	many	-	TRBV7-2	TGTGCCAGCAGCTCGGGACGGCTCGGTACGCAGTATTTT	CASSSGRLGTQYF
TRBJ2-1	many	TRBD1	TRBV27	TGTGCCAGCAGTTCCCGACAGGGGGGCGGATTGAACAATGAGCAGTTCTTC	CASSSRQGGGLNNEQFF
TRBJ2-7	many	-	TRBV7-9	TGTGCCAGCAGCTTACCCAGGTCGGCCTACGAGCAGTACTTC	CASSLPRSAYEQYF
TRBJ2-7	many	TRBD2	TRBV7-2	TGTGCCAGCAGCCCGGACCTAGCGGGAGTGGCCTACGAGCAGTACTTC	CASSPDLAGVAYEQYF
TRBJ2-5	many	-	TRBV5-4	TGTGCCAGCAGCCTTCTGAGTATCGAGACCCAGTACTTC	CASSLLSIETQYF
TRBJ2-3	many	TRBD2	TRBV29-1	TGCAGCGTGCAGCGGGGCCGGGTGGATACGCAGTATTTT	CSVQRGRVDTQYF
TRBJ2-2	many	TRBD2	TRBV7-2	TGTGCCAGCAGTCCTCCGGGACTAGCTGTCACCGGGGAGCTGTTTTTT	CASSPPGLAVTGELFF
TRBJ2-2	many	-	TRBV5-1	TGCGCCAGCAGCTTGTGGGCAGAAAGGGCCGGGGAGCTGTTTTTT	CASSLWAERAGELFF
TRBJ2-1	many	TRBD1	TRBV7-8	TGTGCCAGCAGCTTGCGACAGGGACCCTACAATGAGCAGTTCTTC	CASSLRQGPYNEQFF
TRBJ2-1	-	-	TRBV20-1	TGCAGTGCTGACCGACAGGAGAGCTCCTACAATGAGCAGTTCTTC	CSADRQESSYNEQFF
TRBJ2-3	many	-	TRBV12-5	TGTGCTAGTGGCATTAGCGGCACAGATACGCAGTATTTT	CASGISGTDTQYF
TRBJ1-3	many	-	TRBV5-6	TGTGCCAGCAGCTTGGGTGAAGGCCGTCTCTCTGGAAACACCATATATTTT	CASSLGEGRLSGNTIYF
TRBJ1-5	few	-	TRBV11-2	TGTGCCAGCAGTACGGTGGGTAGCAATCAGCCCCAGCATTTT	CASSTVGSNQPQHF
TRBJ2-1	many	-	TRBV6-6	TGTGCCAGCACGGGGGACGGGCGGGTCGAGCAGTTCTTC	CASTGDGRVEQFF
TRBJ2-3	many	TRBD2	TRBV29-1	TGCAGCGCTTTTGGGACTAGCGGTAGCACAGATACGCAGTATTTT	CSAFGTSGSTDTQYF
TRBJ2-3	-	-	TRBV10-3	TGTGCCACCGATCGGGGGGCCCCGGGCACAGATACGCAGTATTTT	CATDRGAPGTDTQYF
TRBJ1-5	many	-	TRBV12-3/TRBV12-4	TGTGCCAGCAGACACATTAATCAGCCCCAGCATTTT	CASRHINQPQHF
TRBJ2-1	-	-	TRBV25-1	TGTGCCAGCAGTGAATATGGGTTGGGGAAACTCCATGAGCAGTTCTTC	CASSEYGLGKLHEQFF
TRBJ2-1	many	-	TRBV3-1	TGTGCCAGCAGCCCCCCCAGGGGGAGGAATGAGCAGTTCTTC	CASSPPRGRNEQFF
TRBJ1-1	many	-	TRBV20-1	TGCAGTGCTAGAGTTCGGGGTATGAACACTGAAGCTTTCTTT	CSARVRGMNTEAFF
TRBJ2-2	many	-	TRBV7-9	TGTGCCAGCAGCTTATTGAATCGAGGGCAGGCCGGGGAGCTGTTTTTT	CASSLLNRGQAGELFF
TRBJ2-4	many	-	TRBV20-1	TGCAGTGCTAGGGACCCCCGACAGACCAAAAACATTCAGTACTTC	CSARDPRQTKNIQYF
TRBJ2-6	few	-	TRBV19	-	CASTSGQTISGANVLTF
TRBJ2-1	many	TRBD2	TRBV5-1	TGCGCCAGCAGAACGGCCGGGGGGTCTATGAATGAGCAGTTCTTC	CASRTAGGSMNEQFF